The 4 T cell receptor beta chains given below trace back to one sample, sequenced in a study of shared clonotypes between healthy human individuals. Generated by immunoSEQ multiplex PCR, the TCRdb table keeps only in-frame clones and is missing some. The sample shows 470,000 or so clones, almost 80% of them seen only once. Sequenced material: PBMCs. The receptors come from a woman between 40 and 50 years old in good health. Some clones in this sample may be carry-over from other donors' samples.

The chain carries TRBV6-4 and TRBJ2-7, with D perhaps matching TRBD1 (6 bases). This CDR3 contains 15 residues. CDR1 is MRHNA and CDR2 is SNTAGT in the germline V gene. V gave up 5 bases and J gave up 2 bases, with 16 bases separating them. The CDR3 DNA reads TGTGCCAGCAGTTGGGGTATCAGGGGCCCCTACGAGCAGTACTTC. It is translated as CASSWGIRGPYEQYF.

This clone has a single count. This chain uses TRBV5-1 with TRBJ1-1; D is unresolved. Germline V gene data show CDR1 as SGHRS and CDR2 as YFSETQ. V shed 0 bases and J shed 0 bases, with 12 bases lying between them. The CDR3 has 16 residues. The CDR3: CASSLGGGSMNTEAFF. The CDR3 nucleotides read TGCGCCAGCAGCTTGGGCGGTGGGAGTATGAACACTGAAGCTTTCTTT.

This clone was picked up many times. The gene calls are TRBV28 and TRBJ2-6, with D hard to call. This CDR3 comprises 16 residues. Between the trimmed V and J ends, which lost 9 bases and 0 bases, there was a span of 15 bases. The germline gives CDR1 MDHEN, CDR2 SYDVKM. CDR3 protein: CASSRLQPSGANVLTF. In nucleotides, the CDR3 is TGTGCCAGTTCCCGACTTCAACCCTCTGGGGCCAACGTCCTGACTTTC.

Points on this clone: One base separates it from a far larger clone, so it is likely a read error. The sample holds other DNA sequences that translate to the same CDR3. This sequence joins TRBV10-3 and TRBJ1-2, with D unresolved. CDR1 is ENHRY, CDR2 SYGVKD, per germline. The CDR3 runs to 14 residues. V lost 6 bases to trimming and J lost 1 base, with 12 bases between them. The CDR3 loop is CAIRAGNSNYGYTF. As DNA, the CDR3 is TGTGCCATCAGAGCCGGGAATAGTAACTATGGCTACACCTTC.